The 16 T cell receptor beta chains below all came from one sample that was sequenced in a study of cytomegalovirus exposure and HLA in healthy donors. The protocol was immunoSEQ multiplex PCR, while the TCRdb copy is restricted to in-frame clones and leaves out a portion. This table has under 250,000 clones, 87% appearing once. Material: PBMCs. These receptors came from a woman aged 18-30 years in good health and CMV-seropositive.

The CDR3 DNA follows: TGTGCCAGCCGCGAGGGGGAGGGCCGCAATGAGCAGTTCTTC. It encodes CASREGEGRNEQFF. The chain couples TRBV9 to TRBJ2-1; the D gene is possibly TRBD2 (7 bases). Germline V CDR1 and CDR2: SGDLS, YYNGEE. Trimming cost V 7 bases and J 6 bases, with 17 bases left between them. The CDR3 has 14 residues.

The chain links TRBV27 to TRBJ2-2; tentatively, D is TRBD2 (7 bases). There are 17 residues in the CDR3. In germline, CDR1 is MNHEY, CDR2 SMNVEV (reference sequence). Trimming cost V 0 bases and J 4 bases, with 15 bases left between them. This chain's CDR3 is CASSLSGRGTLTGELFF. As DNA, the CDR3 is TGTGCCAGCAGTTTATCGGGGAGGGGGACCCTCACCGGGGAGCTGTTTTTT.

The chain uses TRBV5-1 and TRBJ2-2; D gene ambiguous. Germline V CDR1 and CDR2: SGHRS, YFSETQ. V gave up 0 bases and J gave up 8 bases, with 8 bases separating them. The CDR3 totals 13 residues. CDR3 DNA sequence: TGCGCCAGCAGCTTGGATTCTAGGGGGGAGCTGTTTTTT. As protein: CASSLDSRGELFF.

This chain uses TRBV10-2 with TRBJ1-2; 7 bases line up with TRBD1. Germline V gene data show CDR1 as WSHSY and CDR2 as SAAADI. Unmatched junction bases numbered 2, after V lost 4 bases and J lost 6 bases. The CDR3 covers 12 residues. The CDR3 nucleotides are TGCGCCAGCAGTGGTGACAGGGATGGCTACACCTTC. Translating gives CASSGDRDGYTF.

This chain links TRBV4-1 with TRBJ1-2; D is possibly TRBD1 (6 bases). Germline CDR1 reads MGHRA; CDR2 reads YSYEKL. V was trimmed by 5 bases and J by 1 base, leaving 17 bases between them. The CDR3 loop spans 16 amino acids. The CDR3 DNA is TGCGCCAGCAGCTCCCGAGCAGGGGCCGGTAACTATGGCTACACCTTC. Translated: CASSSRAGAGNYGYTF.

This chain links TRBV2 with TRBJ2-5, with TRBD2 as a possible D gene (5 bases). The CDR3 length is 11 residues. Trimming removed 6 bases from V and 7 bases from J, with 9 bases in between. Germline values: CDR1 SNHLY, CDR2 FYNNEI. Here the CDR3 reads CASRDSATQYF. In DNA form, the CDR3 reads TGTGCCAGCAGAGATAGCGCGACCCAGTACTTC.

J is TRBJ2-7 and V is TRBV14; unclear D gene. The CDR3 extends over 12 amino acids. Germline CDR1 SGHDN, CDR2 FVKESK. Trimming stripped 0 bases from V and 7 bases from J, with 7 bases between. As DNA, the CDR3 is TGTGCCAGCAGCCAAGATCTAAGAGAGCAGTACTTC. Its protein is CASSQDLREQYF. The entire variable domain, with the rest obtained from reference TRBV14 and TRBJ2-7, is as follows: EAGVTQFPSHSVIEKGQTVTLRCDPISGHDNLYWYRRVMGKEIKFLLHFVKESKQDESGMPNNRFLAERTGGTYSTLKVQPAELEDSGVYFCASSQDLREQYFGPGTRLTVT.

The chain joins TRBV6-5 to TRBJ1-1, with a weak D call TRBD1 (6 bases). Trimming cost V 4 bases and J 2 bases, with 11 bases left between them. CDR1 is MNHEY and CDR2 is SVGAGI in the germline V gene. The CDR3 consists of 14 residues. The CDR3 loop is CASSSMTGNTEAFF. CDR3 bases: TGTGCCAGCAGTTCTATGACAGGAAACACTGAAGCTTTCTTT.

The chain employs TRBV4-1 and TRBJ1-2; TRBD1 matches at 9 bases. Germline loops: CDR1 MGHRA, CDR2 YSYEKL. The V gene end was trimmed by 0 bases and the J gene end by 6 bases; junction bases not matched to a gene: 5. There are 15 residues in the CDR3. The CDR3 DNA follows: TGCGCCAGCAGCCAAGATATAGGACAGGGGCATGGCTACACCTTC. Translating it yields CASSQDIGQGHGYTF.

This clone was observed a single time. The chain combines TRBV28 with TRBJ2-7; 8 bases agree with TRBD2. The CDR3 is made up of 14 amino acids. V was clipped by 6 bases and J by 3 bases; unmatched bases: 7. CDR1 is MDHEN and CDR2 is SYDVKM in the germline V gene. DNA for the CDR3: TGTGCCAGCAGCCTCAGCAGCGGGAGCTACGAGCAGTACTTC. This sequence encodes CASSLSSGSYEQYF.

This clone was observed a few times. The chain uses TRBV5-4 and TRBJ2-7, with TRBD2 matching over 8 bases. The germline V gene has CDR1 SGHNT and CDR2 YYREEE (reference sequence). The CDR3 consists of 15 residues. Trimming removed 4 bases from V and 5 bases from J; junction bases left unmatched: 11. The CDR3, as DNA: TGTGCCAGCAGCCCCGAGCGACTAGCGTTCCACGAGCAGTACTTC. Protein sequence: CASSPERLAFHEQYF.

The DNA of the CDR3 is TGTGCCAGCAGCGACGCTGGGCCCACAGATACGCAGTATTTT. Translated, it gives CASSDAGPTDTQYF. The chain couples TRBV9 to TRBJ2-3; D is ambiguous. The germline V gene encodes CDR1 SGDLS and CDR2 YYNGEE. V was clipped by 3 bases and J by 2 bases, with 10 bases between them. The CDR3 consists of 14 residues.

The J gene is TRBJ1-2, the V gene TRBV28; D is unclear. The CDR3 length is 17 residues. Germline V gene data show CDR1 as MDHEN and CDR2 as SYDVKM. The ends were cut back, 8 bases at V and 0 bases at J, with 22 bases in the middle. The DNA for the CDR3 is TGTGCCAGCCTTAACACTGGTTCCCTGGGCCCTAACTATGGCTACACCTTC. Translated, it gives CASLNTGSLGPNYGYTF.

This chain joins TRBV5-6 and TRBJ2-3, with TRBD1 identical over 7 bases. The junction had 9 bases not matched to a gene; V was cut back by 4 bases and J by 10 bases. CDR3 length equals 13 residues. CDR1 and CDR2 (germline): SGHDT, YYEEEE. Written as DNA, the CDR3 is TGTGCCAGCAGCCCAGGGACAGAAACATCGCAGTATTTT. It specifies CASSPGTETSQYF.

This sequence joins TRBV6-5 and TRBJ2-7; 13 bases fit TRBD2. V was clipped by 6 bases and J by 0 bases; unmatched bases: 2. CDR3 length equals 15 residues. The germline V gene encodes CDR1 MNHEY and CDR2 SVGAGI. The CDR3 DNA reads TGTGCCAGCAGGACTAGCGGGAGGCCCTCCTACGAGCAGTACTTC. This encodes CASRTSGRPSYEQYF.

The rearrangement links TRBV10-1 to TRBJ1-1; D unclear. CDR3 length equals 14 residues. The germline gives CDR1 WNHNN, CDR2 SYGVQD (reference sequence). V gave up 0 bases and J gave up 12 bases, with 17 bases separating them. This CDR3 is CASSESLVRGGSFF. The DNA of the CDR3 is TGCGCCAGCAGTGAGTCCCTCGTGAGAGGAGGGTCTTTCTTT.